The 10 T cell receptor beta chains reported below all come from one sample, sequenced in a study of T cell responses to AZD1222 COVID-19 vaccine. The assay was immunoSEQ multiplex PCR, and TCRdb's table has in-frame clones only and misses some. The sample shows 80,000 to 130,000 clones, approximately 90% of them seen only once. The sequencing used peripheral blood, collected on day 0 of AZD1222 vaccination. The receptor set was obtained from an adult in good health.

This chain connects TRBV30 to TRBJ2-7; 7 bases fit TRBD1. Germline CDR1 reads GTSNPN; CDR2 reads SVGIG (reference sequence). The CDR3 is 13 residues long. V dropped 2 bases and J dropped 4; count of bases not matched to a gene: 5. The CDR3 loop is CAWSKGATYEQYF. The DNA of the CDR3 is TGTGCCTGGAGTAAGGGGGCGACATACGAGCAGTACTTC.

This chain joins TRBV2 and TRBJ1-1, with D uncertain. Germline V lookup: CDR1 SNHLY, CDR2 FYNNEI. The length of the CDR3 is 13 residues. V dropped 6 bases and J dropped 3 bases, with 11 bases sitting between them. The CDR3 reads CASRLRRDTEAFF. For the CDR3, the DNA is TGTGCCAGCAGACTCCGTCGGGACACTGAAGCTTTCTTT.

CDR3 nucleotides: TGTGCCAGCAGCCCCCAGGGGTTAATGAACACTGAAGCTTTCTTT. Translation: CASSPQGLMNTEAFF. This chain joins TRBV9 and TRBJ1-1; TRBD1 might be the D (6 bases). CDR1 and CDR2 from the germline V gene are SGDLS and YYNGEE. This CDR3 has 15 amino acids. The V end was cut by 4 bases, the J end by 0 bases, with 13 bases between.

The rearrangement joins TRBV3-1 (or the pseudogene TRBV3-2) to TRBJ1-2; tentatively, D is TRBD1 (5 bases). With 0 bases removed from V and 9 bases from J, the gap between germline ends came to 17 bases. Germline loops: CDR1 LGHDT, CDR2 YNNKEL (reference sequence). CDR3 size: 15 residues. The CDR3 bases are TGTGCCAGCAGCCAAGACCCGGGGCCGACTAGGAGCTACACCTTC. The encoded protein is CASSQDPGPTRSYTF.

This chain connects TRBV7-2 to TRBJ1-1; tentative D call: TRBD1 (5 bases). CDR3 length: 15 amino acids. The germline V gene has CDR1 SGHTA and CDR2 FQGNSA. V was shortened by 4 bases and J by 2 bases, with 14 bases between the two germline ends. CDR3 sequence: CASSSLGGENTEAFF. In nucleotides, the CDR3 is TGTGCCAGCAGCTCTTTGGGGGGTGAAAACACTGAAGCTTTCTTT.

The rearrangement joins TRBV7-3 to TRBJ2-1, with 11 bases matching TRBD2. CDR1 and CDR2 (germline): SGHTA, FQGTGA. There are 18 residues in the CDR3. The ends lost 5 bases at V and 3 bases at J; junction bases unmatched: 12. The CDR3 DNA is TGTGCCAGCAGCATCAACCGACTAGCGGGGCTGGGCTACAATGAGCAGTTCTTC. Translating gives CASSINRLAGLGYNEQFF.

The V and J genes are TRBV6-1 and TRBJ2-3, with unresolved D. There are 14 residues in the CDR3. Germline V gives CDR1 MNHNS, CDR2 SASEGT. V was cut by 2 bases and J by 6 bases, with 12 bases left in between. CDR3 sequence: CASSESARSDTQYF. The CDR3 coding sequence is TGTGCCAGCAGTGAATCCGCCCGGTCGGATACGCAGTATTTT.

In this sample, this clone turned up a few times. The chain joins TRBV28 to TRBJ1-2; 9 bases match TRBD1. V lost 4 bases, J lost 4 bases, and 7 bases stayed unmatched. The germline CDR1 and CDR2 sequences are MDHEN and SYDVKM. This CDR3 spans 15 amino acids. This CDR3 reads CASSSPPTGGYGYTF. The CDR3 DNA reads as TGTGCCAGCAGTTCCCCCCCGACAGGGGGCTATGGCTACACCTTC.

The chain employs TRBV18 and TRBJ1-1, with D unresolved. Trimming cost V 3 bases and J 6 bases, with 14 bases left between them. In germline, CDR1 is KGHSH, CDR2 LQKENI. The CDR3 spans 14 residues. The CDR3, as DNA: TGTGCCAGCTCACCTTCCCCACCCCCGCCTGAAGCTTTCTTT. Translated, it gives CASSPSPPPPEAFF.

The V and J genes are TRBV18 and TRBJ1-2, with TRBD1 matching 8 bases. Per germline, CDR1 KGHSH and CDR2 LQKENI. V shed 4 bases, J shed 4 bases, and the junction held 8 bases outside the gene matches. The CDR3 runs to 15 residues. The CDR3, as DNA: TGTGCCAGCTCACAAACCCAGGGGGCGATCTATGGCTACACCTTC. The encoded protein is CASSQTQGAIYGYTF.